The sequence of this T cell receptor beta chain was determined in a study of low-dose radiotherapy and immunotherapy resistance in tumors. Study-level background: Fractions of 1 Gy went to Cohort 2 every two weeks, for 13 Gy over 26 weeks.

Time point here: before trial treatment. Each donor was administered nivolumab, ipilimumab, aspirin, low-dose cyclophosphamide and low-dose radiotherapy. There are 16 residues in the CDR3. The germline V gene has CDR1 ENHRY and CDR2 SYGVKD. With V trimmed by 2 bases and J by 5 bases, 6 bases remained unmatched. This clonotype has at least ten counts. Alpha and beta chains were covered, as first-strand cDNA relied on TRAV- and TRBV-specific primers. The TCRs were subjected to amplification over roughly 20 PCR cycles employing a constant-region primer in conjunction with a V-primer adapter. TCRdb independently ran MiXCR on the reads; one entry per CDR3 protein. The data hold 100,000 or so distinct CDR3 sequences, with around 9.2% observed a single time.

The starting material was PBMCs, obtained before treatment. This TCR derives from a male donor with prostate cancer. The chain is built from TRBV10-3 and TRBJ2-2; 9 bases match TRBD1. The chain's CDR3 is CAISEVGQGQTGELFF. The CDR3 DNA is TGTGCCATCAGTGAGGTGGGACAGGGTCAAACCGGGGAGCTGTTTTTT.